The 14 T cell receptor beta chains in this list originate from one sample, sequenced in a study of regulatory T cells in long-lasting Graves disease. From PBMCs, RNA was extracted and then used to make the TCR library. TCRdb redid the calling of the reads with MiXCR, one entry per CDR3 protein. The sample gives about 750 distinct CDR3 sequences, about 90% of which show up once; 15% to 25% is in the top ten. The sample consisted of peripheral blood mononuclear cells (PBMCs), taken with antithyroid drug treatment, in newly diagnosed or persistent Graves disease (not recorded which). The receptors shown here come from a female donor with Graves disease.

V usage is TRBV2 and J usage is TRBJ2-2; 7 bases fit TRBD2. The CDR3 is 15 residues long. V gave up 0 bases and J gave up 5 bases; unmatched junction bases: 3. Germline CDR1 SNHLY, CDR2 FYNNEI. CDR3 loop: CASSEAAGGTGELFF. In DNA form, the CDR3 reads TGTGCCAGCAGTGAAGCGGCCGGGGGGACCGGGGAGCTGTTTTTT.

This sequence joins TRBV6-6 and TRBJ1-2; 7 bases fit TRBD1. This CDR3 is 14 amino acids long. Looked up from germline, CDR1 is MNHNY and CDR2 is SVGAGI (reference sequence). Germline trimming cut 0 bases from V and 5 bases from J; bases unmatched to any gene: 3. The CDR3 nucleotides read TGTGCCAGCAGTTACTCGGGACAGAGTTATGGCTACACCTTC. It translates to CASSYSGQSYGYTF.

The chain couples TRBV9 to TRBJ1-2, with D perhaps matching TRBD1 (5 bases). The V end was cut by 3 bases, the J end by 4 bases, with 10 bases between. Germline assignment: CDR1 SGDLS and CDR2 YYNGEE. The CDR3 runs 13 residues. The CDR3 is CASSATGSYGYTF. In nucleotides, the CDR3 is TGTGCCAGCAGCGCTACAGGAAGCTATGGCTACACCTTC.

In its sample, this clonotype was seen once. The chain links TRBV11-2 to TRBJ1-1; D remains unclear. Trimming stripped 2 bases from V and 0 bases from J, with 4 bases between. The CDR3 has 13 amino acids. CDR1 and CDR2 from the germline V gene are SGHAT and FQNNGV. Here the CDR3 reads CASSLQVNTEAFF. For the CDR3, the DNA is TGTGCCAGCAGCTTACAAGTGAACACTGAAGCTTTCTTT.

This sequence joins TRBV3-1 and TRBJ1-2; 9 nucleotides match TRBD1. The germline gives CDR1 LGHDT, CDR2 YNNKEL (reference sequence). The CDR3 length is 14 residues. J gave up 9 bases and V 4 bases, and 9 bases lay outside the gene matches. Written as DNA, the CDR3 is TGTGCCAGCAGCCCTGGGACAGGGAGTCGTCGCTACACCTTC. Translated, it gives CASSPGTGSRRYTF.

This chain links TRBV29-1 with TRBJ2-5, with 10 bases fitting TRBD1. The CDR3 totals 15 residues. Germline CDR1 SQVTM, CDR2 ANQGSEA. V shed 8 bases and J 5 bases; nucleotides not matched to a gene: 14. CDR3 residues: CSTRGQGRGWETQYF. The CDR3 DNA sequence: TGCAGCACCAGGGGACAGGGGAGGGGATGGGAGACCCAGTACTTC.

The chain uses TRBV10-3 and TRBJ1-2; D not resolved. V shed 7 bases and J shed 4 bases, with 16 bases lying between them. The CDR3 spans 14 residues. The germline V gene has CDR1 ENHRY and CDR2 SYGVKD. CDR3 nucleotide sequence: TGTGCCATCAAGGCCGGGCCGACCCTCTATGGCTACACCTTC. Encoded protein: CAIKAGPTLYGYTF.

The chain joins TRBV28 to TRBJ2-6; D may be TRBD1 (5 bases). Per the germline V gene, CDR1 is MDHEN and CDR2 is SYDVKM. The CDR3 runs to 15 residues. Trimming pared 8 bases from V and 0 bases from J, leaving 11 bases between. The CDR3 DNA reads TGTGCCAGCGGACACTTACTCTCTGGGGCCAACGTCCTGACTTTC. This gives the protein CASGHLLSGANVLTF.

DNA for the CDR3: TGTGCCAGCAGTTTATTGGGGGACCACAATGAGCAGTTCTTC. Translating gives CASSLLGDHNEQFF. This chain uses TRBV27 with TRBJ2-1; either TRBD1 or TRBD2 may fit D (5 bases each). V lost 1 base and J lost 5, with 9 bases in between. The germline V gene encodes CDR1 MNHEY and CDR2 SMNVEV (reference sequence). The length of the CDR3 is 14 residues.

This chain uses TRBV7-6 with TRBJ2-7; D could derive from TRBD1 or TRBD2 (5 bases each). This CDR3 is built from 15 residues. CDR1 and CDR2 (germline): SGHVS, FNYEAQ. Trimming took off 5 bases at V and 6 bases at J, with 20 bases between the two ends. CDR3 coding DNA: TGTGCCAGCAGCCTGGGACGTGGGTCTTTGGGCGAGCAGTACTTC. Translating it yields CASSLGRGSLGEQYF.

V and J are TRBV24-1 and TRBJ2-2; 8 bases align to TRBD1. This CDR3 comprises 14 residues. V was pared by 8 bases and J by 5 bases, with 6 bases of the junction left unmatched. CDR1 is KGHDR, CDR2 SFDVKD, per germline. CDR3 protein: CATIQGELTGELFF. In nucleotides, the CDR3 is TGTGCCACCATACAGGGGGAGTTGACCGGGGAGCTGTTTTTT.

CDR3 protein: CASTPGRPSTDTQYF. The CDR3 DNA sequence: TGTGCCAGCACCCCGGGACGGCCTAGCACAGATACGCAGTATTTT. V usage is TRBV2 and J usage is TRBJ2-3, with D tentatively TRBD1 or TRBD2 (5 bases each). The CDR3 totals 15 residues. With 7 bases removed from V and 0 bases from J, the gap between germline ends came to 14 bases. Germline values: CDR1 SNHLY, CDR2 FYNNEI.

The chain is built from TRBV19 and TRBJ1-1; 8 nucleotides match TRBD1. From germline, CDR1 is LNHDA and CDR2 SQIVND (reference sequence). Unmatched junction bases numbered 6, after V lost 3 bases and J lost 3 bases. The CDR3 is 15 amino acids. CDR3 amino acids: CASSIHRQGHTEAFF. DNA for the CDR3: TGTGCCAGTAGTATTCACCGACAGGGGCACACTGAAGCTTTCTTT.

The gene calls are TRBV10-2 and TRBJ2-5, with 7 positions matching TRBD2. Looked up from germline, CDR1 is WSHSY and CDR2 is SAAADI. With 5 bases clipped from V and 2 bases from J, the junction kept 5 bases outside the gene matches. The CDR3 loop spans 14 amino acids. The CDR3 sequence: CASSPAGVQETQYF. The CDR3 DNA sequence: TGCGCCAGCAGTCCCGCGGGAGTGCAAGAGACCCAGTACTTC.